This entry concerns a single T cell receptor (beta chain). Its antigen is still unknown. Assay: immunoSEQ multiplex PCR; the TCRdb copy retains only in-frame clones and omits some. The repertoire consists of approximately 70,000 clones, with approximately 88% occurring once and the leading ten covering about 0.6%. Germline V gene sequence: CDR1 MDHEN, CDR2 SYDVKM. Trimming removed 5 bases from V and 3 bases from J, with 20 bases in between. This CDR3 region has 16 residues. These data originate in a study of OX40 agonist ivuxolimab in advanced cancers. Broader study findings: There were, on average, more expanded clones in CD8+ T cells than in CD4+.

The material was CD4+ or CD8+ T cells sorted from blood, obtained in a trial of the OX40 agonist ivuxolimab. The V and J genes are TRBV28 and TRBJ2-7, with D perhaps TRBD1 (6 bases). The sequence came from an adult with an advanced solid tumor such as melanoma, head and neck, liver or kidney cancer. DNA for the CDR3: TGTGCCAGCAGTGGAACGGCGGACAGCGCAGACTACGAGCAGTACTTC. Amino acids: CASSGTADSADYEQYF.